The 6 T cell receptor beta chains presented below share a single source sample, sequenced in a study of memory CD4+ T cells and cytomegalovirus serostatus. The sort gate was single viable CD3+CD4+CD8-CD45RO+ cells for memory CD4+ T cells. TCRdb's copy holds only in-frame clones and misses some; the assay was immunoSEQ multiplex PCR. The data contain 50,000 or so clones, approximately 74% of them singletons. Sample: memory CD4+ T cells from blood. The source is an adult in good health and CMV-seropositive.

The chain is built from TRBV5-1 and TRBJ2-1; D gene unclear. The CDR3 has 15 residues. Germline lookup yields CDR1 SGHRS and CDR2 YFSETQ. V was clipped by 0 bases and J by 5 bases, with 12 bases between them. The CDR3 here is CASSLAPQLDNEQFF. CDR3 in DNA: TGCGCCAGCAGCTTGGCTCCTCAATTGGACAATGAGCAGTTCTTC.

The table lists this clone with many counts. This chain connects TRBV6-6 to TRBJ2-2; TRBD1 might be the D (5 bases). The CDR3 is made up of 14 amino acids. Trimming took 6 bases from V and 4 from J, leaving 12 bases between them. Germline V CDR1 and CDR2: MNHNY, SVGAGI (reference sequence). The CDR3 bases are TGTGCCAGCAGAAATGGTAGGGGCACCGGGGAGCTGTTTTTT. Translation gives CASRNGRGTGELFF.

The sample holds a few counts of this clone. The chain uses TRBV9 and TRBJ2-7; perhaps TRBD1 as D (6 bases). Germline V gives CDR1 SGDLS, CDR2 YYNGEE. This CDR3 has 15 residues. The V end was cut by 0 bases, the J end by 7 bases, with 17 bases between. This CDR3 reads CASSVGLGAKREQYF. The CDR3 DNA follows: TGTGCCAGCAGCGTAGGTCTGGGGGCTAAGCGTGAGCAGTACTTC. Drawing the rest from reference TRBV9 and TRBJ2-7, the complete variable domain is DSGVTQTPKHLITATGQRVTLRCSPRSGDLSVYWYQQSLDQGLQFLIQYYNGEERAKGNILERFSAQQFPDLHSELNLSSLELGDSALYFCASSVGLGAKREQYFGPGTRLTVT.

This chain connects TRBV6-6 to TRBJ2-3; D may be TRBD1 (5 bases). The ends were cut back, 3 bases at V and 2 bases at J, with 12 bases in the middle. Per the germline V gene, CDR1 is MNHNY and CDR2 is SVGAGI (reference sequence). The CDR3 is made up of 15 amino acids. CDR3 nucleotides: TGTGCCAGCAGTTATCCCCTGACAGCCACAGATACGCAGTATTTT. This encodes CASSYPLTATDTQYF.

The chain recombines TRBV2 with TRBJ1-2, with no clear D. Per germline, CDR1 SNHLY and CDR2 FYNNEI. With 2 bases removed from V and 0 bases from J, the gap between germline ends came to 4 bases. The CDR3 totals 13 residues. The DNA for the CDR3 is TGTGCCAGCAGTGAAACCACTAACTATGGCTACACCTTC. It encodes CASSETTNYGYTF.

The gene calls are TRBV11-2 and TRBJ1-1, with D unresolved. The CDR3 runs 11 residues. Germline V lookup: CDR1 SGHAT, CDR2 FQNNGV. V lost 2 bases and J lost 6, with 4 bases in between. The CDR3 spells CASSLKSEAFF. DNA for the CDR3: TGTGCCAGCAGCTTAAAATCTGAAGCTTTCTTT.